The rows below give T cell receptor beta chains drawn from one sample of a study of T-cell memory formation after mild COVID-19. A single record per CDR3 protein comes from TCRdb applying MiXCR to the 5' RACE reads. The sample holds some 330,000 distinct CDR3 sequences, more than 20% seen once. The sample taken for sequencing was PBMCs or a T cell subset sorted from them (not recorded which). These receptors came from an adult woman who had mild COVID-19 (a few samples of this study predate the infection). Cell type and time point are not known. CDR3s include the opening cysteine and the closing phenylalanine or tryptophan. The order of the fields is clone size, V gene, D gene, CDR3 length, J gene, CDR3 protein, CDR3 DNA. D genes are given only for firm matches. Expanded clones get a size class; other rows say once, few or many, or leave the size out.

>many|TRBV15|NA|17|TRBJ2-7
CATSRDVGGRNGYEQYF
TGTGCCACCAGCAGAGATGTGGGGGGAAGGAATGGCTACGAGCAGTACTTC
>NA|TRBV6-5|NA|14|TRBJ1-2
CASSYSGRVAGYTF
TGTGCCAGCAGTTACTCTGGGAGGGTTGCTGGCTACACCTTC
>few|TRBV28|TRBD2|16|TRBJ2-7
CASRSKRLAEIYEQYF
TGTGCCAGCAGATCTAAGAGACTAGCGGAAATATACGAGCAGTACTTC
>NA|TRBV6-6|TRBD2|15|TRBJ2-1
CASSTSAGEYNEQFF
TGTGCCAGCAGTACATCAGCGGGGGAATACAATGAGCAGTTCTTC
>few|TRBV5-4|NA|16|TRBJ2-2
CASSGTRDLNTGELFF
TGTGCCAGCAGCGGCACACGGGACCTTAACACCGGGGAGCTGTTTTTT
>few|TRBV7-8|NA|14|TRBJ2-1
CASSSGAFRSEQFF
TGTGCCAGCAGCTCCGGGGCGTTTCGGAGTGAGCAGTTCTTC
>NA|TRBV4-1|NA|14|TRBJ1-2
CASSQDSSLYGYTF
TGCGCCAGCAGCCAAGATAGCAGTTTATATGGCTACACCTTC
>few|TRBV5-1|NA|16|TRBJ1-1
CASSLAVGARATEAFF
TGCGCCAGCAGCTTGGCCGTAGGGGCGAGGGCCACTGAAGCTTTCTTT
>NA|TRBV7-9|TRBD1|13|TRBJ1-5
CASSETGVQPQHF
TGTGCCAGCAGCGAGACAGGGGTTCAGCCCCAGCATTTT
>NA|TRBV29-1|TRBD1|15|TRBJ2-7
CSVAIRDRGSYEQYF
TGCAGCGTTGCTATCCGGGACAGGGGTTCCTACGAGCAGTACTTC
>NA|TRBV6-1|NA|14|TRBJ2-1
CASSEDLTYNEQFF
TGTGCCAGCAGTGAAGACTTGACCTACAATGAGCAGTTCTTC
>few|TRBV20-1|TRBD1|14|TRBJ1-2
CSAHDRVANYGYTF
TGCAGTGCCCACGACAGGGTAGCTAACTATGGCTACACCTTC
>NA|TRBV5-1|NA|16|TRBJ1-1
CASSPIPTGGTVEAFF
TGCGCCAGCAGCCCAATCCCTACCGGGGGGACGGTTGAAGCTTTCTTT
>many|TRBV24-1|NA|17|TRBJ2-1
CATSDTAGDSSYNEQFF
TGTGCCACCAGTGATACTGCAGGGGATAGCTCCTACAATGAGCAGTTCTTC
>NA|TRBV9|NA|14|TRBJ1-6
CASSVAGYWSPLHF
TGTGCCAGCAGCGTTGCAGGGTATTGGTCACCCCTCCACTTT
>NA|TRBV2|NA|15|TRBJ1-2
CASISEGSPNYGYTF
TGTGCCAGCATCTCAGAGGGCAGCCCTAACTATGGCTACACCTTC